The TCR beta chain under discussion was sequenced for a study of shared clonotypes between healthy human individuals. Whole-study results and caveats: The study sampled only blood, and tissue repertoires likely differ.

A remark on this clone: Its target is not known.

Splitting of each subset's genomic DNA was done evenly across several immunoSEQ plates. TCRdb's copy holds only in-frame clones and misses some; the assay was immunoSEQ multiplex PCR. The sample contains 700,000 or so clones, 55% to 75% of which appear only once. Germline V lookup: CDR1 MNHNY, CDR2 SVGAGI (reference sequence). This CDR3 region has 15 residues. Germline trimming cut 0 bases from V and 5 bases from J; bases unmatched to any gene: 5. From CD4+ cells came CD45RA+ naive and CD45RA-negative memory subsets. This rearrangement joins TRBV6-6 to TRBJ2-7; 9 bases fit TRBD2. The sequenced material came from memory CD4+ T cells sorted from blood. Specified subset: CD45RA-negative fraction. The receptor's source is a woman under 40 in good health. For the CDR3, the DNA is TGTGCCAGCAGTTACTCTACAGGCGGGAGGGACGAGCAGTACTTC. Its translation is CASSYSTGGRDEQYF.